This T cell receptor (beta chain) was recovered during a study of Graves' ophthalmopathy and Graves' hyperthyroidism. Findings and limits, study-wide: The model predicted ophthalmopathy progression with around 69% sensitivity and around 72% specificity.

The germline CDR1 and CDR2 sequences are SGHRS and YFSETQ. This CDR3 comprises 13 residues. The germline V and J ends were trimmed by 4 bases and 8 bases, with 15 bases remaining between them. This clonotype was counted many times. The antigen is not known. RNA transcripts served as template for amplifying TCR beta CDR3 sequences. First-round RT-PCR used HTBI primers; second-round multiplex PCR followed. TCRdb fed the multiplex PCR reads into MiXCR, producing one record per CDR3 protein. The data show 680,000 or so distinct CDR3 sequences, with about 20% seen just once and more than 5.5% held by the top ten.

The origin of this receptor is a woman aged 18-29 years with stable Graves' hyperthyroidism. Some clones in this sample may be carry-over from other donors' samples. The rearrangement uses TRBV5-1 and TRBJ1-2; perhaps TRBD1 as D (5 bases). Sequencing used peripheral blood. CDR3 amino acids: CASSPPGLAGYTF. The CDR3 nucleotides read TGCGCCAGCAGCCCACCGGGACTCGCGGGCTACACCTTC.